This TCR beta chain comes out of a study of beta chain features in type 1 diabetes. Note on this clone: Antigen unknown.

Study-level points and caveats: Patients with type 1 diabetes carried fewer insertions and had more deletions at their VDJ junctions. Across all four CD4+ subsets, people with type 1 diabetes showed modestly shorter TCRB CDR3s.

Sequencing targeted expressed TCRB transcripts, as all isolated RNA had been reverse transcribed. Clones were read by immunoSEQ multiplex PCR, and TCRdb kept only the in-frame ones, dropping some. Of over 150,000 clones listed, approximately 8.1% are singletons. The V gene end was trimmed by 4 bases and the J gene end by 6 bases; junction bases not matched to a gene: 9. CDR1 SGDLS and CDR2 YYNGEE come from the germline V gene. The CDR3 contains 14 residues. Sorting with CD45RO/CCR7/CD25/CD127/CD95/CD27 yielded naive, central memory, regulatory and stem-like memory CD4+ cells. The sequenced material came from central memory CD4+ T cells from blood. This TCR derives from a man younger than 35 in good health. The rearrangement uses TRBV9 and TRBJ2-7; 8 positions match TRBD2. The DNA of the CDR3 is TGTGCCAGCAGCCAGGGGACTAGTACGTCCGAGCAGTACTTC. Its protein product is CASSQGTSTSEQYF.